These T cell receptor beta chains were read from a single sample in a study of identifying expanded T cells in peripheral blood. Only in-frame clones appear in the TCRdb table, and some are missing; sequencing was by immunoSEQ multiplex PCR. The sample comprises approximately 100,000 clones, about 87% of which are singletons, and about 7.7% rests with the top ten. The sequenced sample consisted of blood. These receptor sequences come from a person between 18 and 69 years old in good health. CDR3s include the opening cysteine and the closing phenylalanine or tryptophan. Each record gives: D gene, J gene, clone size, V gene, CDR3 DNA, CDR3 protein. The D gene is left open where the match is weak. A clone size is listed for some rows: how often the clone was seen (once, few, many), or a class if it is expanded.

NA TRBJ1-2 once TRBV29-1 TGCAGCGTTCATCCCGGGGAGTTGGATGACTACACCTTC CSVHPGELDDYTF
NA TRBJ2-2 NA TRBV7-2 TGTGCCAGCAGCTTAACTACCGGGGAGCTGTTTTTT CASSLTTGELFF
NA TRBJ1-1 NA TRBV7-9 TGTGCCAGCAGCTTAGAGGGCCTGAAAGCTTTCTTT CASSLEGLKAFF
NA TRBJ2-3 NA TRBV5-1 TGCGCCAGCAGCTTCCTGACAGGAGTCACAGATACGCAGTATTTT CASSFLTGVTDTQYF
TRBD1 TRBJ2-4 NA TRBV19 TGTGCCAGTCAGGGGGCAGGGGTGAATGTGGAGGACATTCAGTACTTC CASQGAGVNVEDIQYF
TRBD1 TRBJ1-2 NA TRBV19 TGTGCCAGTACCCGGGACAGGATTGACTATGGCTACACCTTC CASTRDRIDYGYTF
NA TRBJ1-4 NA TRBV11-1 TGTGCCAGCAGCTTACGTCGGCGGAATGAAAAACTGTTTTTT CASSLRRRNEKLFF
NA TRBJ1-4 few TRBV5-6 TGTGCCAGCAGCAGGAGGCTCGGGTCGGAAGAAAAACTGTTTTTT CASSRRLGSEEKLFF
TRBD2 TRBJ2-3 NA TRBV4-2 TGTGCCAGCACGACAGGACTAGCGGGAGCGTACGGCACAGATACGCAGTATTTT CASTTGLAGAYGTDTQYF
NA TRBJ2-7 NA TRBV6-6 TGTGCCAGCAGTCAGGTTTCGATGCAGTACTTC CASSQVSMQYF
NA TRBJ2-5 NA TRBV29-1 TGCAGCGTTGAAACAAAAGCGAGCGAGACCCAGTACTTC CSVETKASETQYF
NA TRBJ2-2 few TRBV18 TGTGCCAGCTCACCCCAACGCACCGGGGAGCTGTTTTTT CASSPQRTGELFF
NA TRBJ2-7 few TRBV2 TGTGCCAGCAGGCTTGGATGGGGCTCAAGGGACGAGCAGTACTTC CASRLGWGSRDEQYF
NA TRBJ1-2 NA TRBV29-1 TGCAGCGCATTGACAGATTCTAACTATGGCTACACCTTC CSALTDSNYGYTF
NA TRBJ2-6 NA TRBV18 TGTGCCAGCTCACCAGGGGGCTCTGGGGCCAACGTCCTGACTTTC CASSPGGSGANVLTF
TRBD2 TRBJ2-7 few TRBV6-6 TGTGCCAGCAGCTCCGGGACTAGACAATACTACGAGCAGTACTTC CASSSGTRQYYEQYF
TRBD1 TRBJ2-7 NA TRBV19 TGTGCCAGTAGTGGCCAGAGGACAGGGGTCTACGAGCAGTACTTC CASSGQRTGVYEQYF
TRBD2 TRBJ2-1 once TRBV7-8 TGTGCCAGCAGCTTATTAGCCGGGACTAAATACAATGAGCAGTTCTTC CASSLLAGTKYNEQFF
TRBD1 TRBJ2-7 NA TRBV6-5 TGTGCCAGCAGTTACTCGGCGGACAGGTACTACGAGCAGTACTTC CASSYSADRYYEQYF
NA TRBJ2-7 NA TRBV6-1 TGTGCCAGCAGTGATCTCGTGGACGAGCAGTACTTC CASSDLVDEQYF
TRBD2 TRBJ2-7 NA TRBV29-1 TGCAGCGGATCTAGCGGGAGAACCTACGAGCAGTACTTC CSGSSGRTYEQYF
NA TRBJ1-1 NA TRBV9 TGTGCCAGCAGCTCTCGGATGGGCACTGAAGCTTTCTTT CASSSRMGTEAFF
TRBD1 TRBJ1-1 NA TRBV7-2 TGTGCCAGCAGCCCGGGACAGGTGAACACTGAAGCTTTCTTT CASSPGQVNTEAFF
NA TRBJ1-3 NA TRBV28 TGTGCCAGCAGTTTACCTCATCGCAGAAACACCATATATTTT CASSLPHRRNTIYF
NA TRBJ2-5 NA TRBV18 TGTGCCAGCTCACCCCTTGACGGTCCAGAGACCCAGTACTTC CASSPLDGPETQYF
NA TRBJ2-1 NA TRBV18 TGTGCCAGCTCATCATCAAACGGGGGTAACAATGAGCAGTTCTTC CASSSSNGGNNEQFF
NA TRBJ1-2 NA TRBV18 TGTGCCAGCTCACCATCTGCTGAGGGCTACACCTTC CASSPSAEGYTF
NA TRBJ1-5 once TRBV2 TGTGCCAGCAGTGAACAGGGTAGCAATCAGCCCCAGCATTTT CASSEQGSNQPQHF
TRBD2 TRBJ2-3 NA TRBV4-1 TGCGCCAGCAGCCGTGGACTAGCGGGAAACGCAGATACGCAGTATTTT CASSRGLAGNADTQYF
TRBD2 TRBJ2-5 NA TRBV7-3 TGTGCCAGCAGCTTAACGGGAGGGTTTGGGACCCAGTACTTC CASSLTGGFGTQYF
TRBD2 TRBJ2-1 NA TRBV5-1 TGCGCCAGCAGCTTTAGCGGGAGAGTATACAATGAGCAGTTCTTC CASSFSGRVYNEQFF
NA TRBJ1-1 NA TRBV7-3 TGTGCCAGCAGCTCTCAGGGAAACACTGAAGCTTTCTTT CASSSQGNTEAFF
NA TRBJ2-7 NA TRBV6-1 TGTGCCAGCAGTGAAACAGCCCACACCTACGAGCAGTACTTC CASSETAHTYEQYF
TRBD1 TRBJ1-2 NA TRBV18 TGTGCCAGCTCACCACCGAAAACAGGGGGCCGTGGCTACACCTTC CASSPPKTGGRGYTF
TRBD1 TRBJ1-4 NA TRBV7-2 TGTGCCAGTAATGGACAGGCAGGGAATGAAAAACTGTTTTTT CASNGQAGNEKLFF
TRBD1 TRBJ1-4 once TRBV6-5 TGTGCCAGCAGGGGGACAGGAGTAGAAAAACTGTTTTTT CASRGTGVEKLFF
TRBD1 TRBJ1-1 NA TRBV19 TGTGCCAGTAGCCGACAGGGGGCGGGTAGCACTGAAGCTTTCTTT CASSRQGAGSTEAFF
NA TRBJ2-3 NA TRBV5-4 TGTGCCAGCAGCTTTCAGTCAGATACGCAGTATTTT CASSFQSDTQYF
NA TRBJ2-2 once TRBV7-9 TGTGCCAGCAGCTGGACGACCGGGGAGCTGTTTTTT CASSWTTGELFF
TRBD1 TRBJ2-5 NA TRBV28 TGTGCCAGCAGCTCTAGGGGGCTCCTACAGACCCAGTACTTC CASSSRGLLQTQYF
NA TRBJ2-5 NA TRBV2 TGTGCCAGCAGCTTCCGGGACCAAGAGACCCAGTACTTC CASSFRDQETQYF
TRBD1 TRBJ1-1 NA TRBV5-1 TGCGCCAGCAGCTTTCAAACAGGGGGGGACACTGAAGCTTTCTTT CASSFQTGGDTEAFF
NA TRBJ2-7 NA TRBV4-1 TGCGCCAGCAGCCAAGAATTCGGGGGAACCTACGAGCAGTACTTC CASSQEFGGTYEQYF
TRBD1 TRBJ2-4 NA TRBV4-1 TGCGCCAGCAGCCAAGTGACCGGGACAGGGGCTGTCTCGAACTTC CASSQVTGTGAVSNF